Each of the 19 T cell receptor beta chains below was sequenced from the same sample in a study of patients and donors after allogeneic stem cell transplantation. TCRdb recomputed calls from the RT-PCR reads with MiXCR, one row per CDR3 protein. The data hold about 410,000 distinct CDR3 sequences, with 16% observed a single time. Material: blood, either unsorted or a sorted T cell fraction (not recorded which). The origin of the receptors is a human donor who was either an allogeneic HSCT recipient or a stem cell or donor lymphocyte infusion donor (not recorded which). It is not recorded whose cells these are; they may come from a transplant donor.

This clonotype was recorded a few times. The chain has TRBV5-8 and TRBJ2-1; TRBD2 agrees at 15 bases. The CDR3 loop spans 16 amino acids. CDR1 is SGHTS and CDR2 is YDEGEE in the germline V gene. Trimming took 4 bases from V and 6 from J; bases not matched to a gene: 5. In DNA form, the CDR3 reads TGTGCCAGCAGCCGGCGGACTAGCGGGAGGGCCAATGAGCAGTTCTTC. It yields the protein CASSRRTSGRANEQFF.

This chain links TRBV9 with TRBJ1-1; D is possibly TRBD1 (5 bases). Trimming removed 4 bases at V and 7 bases at J, with 17 bases between. Germline values: CDR1 SGDLS, CDR2 YYNGEE. The CDR3 is 14 amino acids. CDR3 in amino acids: CASSPPQGAVEAFF. The CDR3 bases are TGTGCCAGCAGCCCACCTCAGGGCGCGGTTGAAGCTTTCTTT.

In its sample, this clonotype was seen a few times. This chain joins TRBV7-8 and TRBJ2-2; 7 bases are a match to TRBD2. Germline CDR1 is SGHVS and CDR2 is FQNEAQ. The CDR3 runs to 19 residues. V shed 1 base and J 2 bases; nucleotides not matched to a gene: 13. The chain's CDR3 is CASSLGRLALLINTGELFF. The DNA for the CDR3 is TGTGCCAGCAGCTTAGGGAGACTAGCCCTTTTAATAAACACCGGGGAGCTGTTTTTT.

The chain combines TRBV15 with TRBJ1-5; TRBD1 agrees at 8 bases. CDR3 length: 15 residues. The germline V gene has CDR1 LNHNV and CDR2 YYDKDF (reference sequence). The trim removed 0 bases at V and 4 bases at J, leaving 2 bases unmatched. In DNA form, the CDR3 reads TGTGCCACCAGCAGAGATCAGGGGGCGAATCAGCCCCAGCATTTT. Encoded protein: CATSRDQGANQPQHF.

This clonotype turned up a few times. The gene calls are TRBV10-3 and TRBJ1-6; no clear D gene. This CDR3 is 13 amino acids long. From germline, CDR1 is ENHRY and CDR2 SYGVKD. Trimming stripped 5 bases from V and 8 bases from J, with 10 bases between. The chain's CDR3 is CAISSDVYSPLHF. Written as DNA, the CDR3 is TGTGCCATCAGTAGTGATGTCTATTCACCCCTCCACTTT.

The CDR3 reads CASSHTVETQYF. The CDR3 DNA is TGTGCCAGCTCACACACCGTCGAGACCCAGTACTTC. The chain joins TRBV18 to TRBJ2-5; D not resolved. Per the germline V gene, CDR1 is KGHSH and CDR2 is LQKENI. The CDR3 sequence is 12 residues long. Trimming left V 4 bases short and J 5 bases short, with 8 bases between.

The rearrangement joins TRBV2 to TRBJ2-3; 7 bases match TRBD1. V was pared by 7 bases and J by 2 bases, with 9 bases of the junction left unmatched. Germline loops: CDR1 SNHLY, CDR2 FYNNEI. CDR3 length: 15 amino acids. The CDR3 DNA is TGTGCCAGCAACCGACAGGGTCCCTACACAGATACGCAGTATTTT. Protein: CASNRQGPYTDTQYF.

Many counts were recorded for this clonotype. The V gene is TRBV6-2 or TRBV6-3, the J gene TRBJ1-1, with D perhaps TRBD1 (6 bases). Trimming removed 6 bases from V and 4 bases from J, with 12 bases in between. Germline lookup yields CDR1 MNHEY and CDR2 SVGEGT. There are 13 residues in the CDR3. The CDR3 protein is CASSPGVFTEAFF. The CDR3 nucleotides are TGTGCCAGCAGCCCAGGGGTTTTCACTGAAGCTTTCTTT.

This clonotype was detected a few times. This rearrangement joins TRBV7-2 to TRBJ2-1; no clear D gene. Per the germline V gene, CDR1 is SGHTA and CDR2 is FQGNSA. V was shortened by 6 bases and J by 5 bases, with 14 bases between the two germline ends. CDR3 length: 14 amino acids. The CDR3 coding sequence is TGTGCCAGCAGTCCGCAATTCGACCACAATGAGCAGTTCTTC. Its translation is CASSPQFDHNEQFF.

In its sample, this clonotype was seen many times. This chain uses TRBV12-3 or TRBV12-4 with TRBJ2-2; 9 bases are a match to TRBD1. The V and J ends lost 8 bases and 2 bases, in that order; junction bases with no gene match: 9. This CDR3 is 16 amino acids long. The CDR3 region is CASGSRDRDNTGELFF. CDR3 nucleotides: TGTGCCAGCGGGTCCCGGGACAGGGACAACACCGGGGAGCTGTTTTTT.

This clonotype was picked up a small number of times. The chain links TRBV7-8 to TRBJ1-2, with D tentatively TRBD1 (6 bases). CDR3 size: 14 residues. Germline CDR1 SGHVS, CDR2 FQNEAQ. Trimming cost V 5 bases and J 7 bases, with 17 bases left between them. Written as DNA, the CDR3 is TGTGCCAGCAGCCTATTGGGGGGCAGGGGTGGCTACACCTTC. It encodes CASSLLGGRGGYTF.

The chain joins TRBV18 to TRBJ1-5; D gene uncertain. Germline-derived CDR1 and CDR2 are KGHSH and LQKENI. Trimming cost V 2 bases and J 6 bases, with 14 bases left between them. The CDR3 spans 15 residues. The CDR3 protein is CASSPSGLPGQPQHF. Here the CDR3 DNA reads TGTGCCAGCTCACCATCAGGACTTCCGGGTCAGCCCCAGCATTTT.

The chain joins TRBV6-2 or TRBV6-3 to TRBJ2-7; D remains ambiguous. Trimming stripped 6 bases from V and 2 bases from J, with 14 bases between. The CDR3 sequence is 14 residues long. CDR1 and CDR2 from the germline V gene are MNHEY and SVGEGT. The CDR3 is CASRGIAAPYEQYF. Written as DNA, the CDR3 is TGTGCCAGCAGGGGCATCGCGGCGCCCTACGAGCAGTACTTC.

This clonotype has more than one count but fewer than ten. The chain uses TRBV15 and TRBJ2-7; D is uncertain. The CDR3 is made up of 16 amino acids. Germline CDR1 is LNHNV and CDR2 is YYDKDF (reference sequence). V was cut by 5 bases and J by 4 bases, with 21 bases left in between. The CDR3 is CATSRYFPTSWYEQYF. CDR3 bases: TGTGCCACCAGCCGTTACTTCCCGACTTCTTGGTACGAGCAGTACTTC.

This clonotype was seen a few times. This chain joins TRBV7-9 and TRBJ2-7, with D uncertain. The CDR3 extends over 12 amino acids. V shed 8 bases and J shed 2 bases, with 10 bases lying between them. Germline V gives CDR1 SEHNR, CDR2 FQNEAQ (reference sequence). The chain's CDR3 is CASGFGPYEQYF. CDR3 in DNA: TGTGCCAGCGGGTTTGGGCCCTACGAGCAGTACTTC.

This clonotype was counted a few times. J is TRBJ1-3 and V is TRBV19; 7 nucleotides agree with TRBD1. The CDR3 extends over 15 amino acids. In germline, CDR1 is LNHDA, CDR2 SQIVND (reference sequence). The ends lost 5 bases at V and 3 bases at J; junction bases unmatched: 7. The CDR3 DNA reads TGTGCCAGTAGTCCACAGGGGAGAAGTGGAAACACCATATATTTT. Translated, it gives CASSPQGRSGNTIYF.

The chain uses TRBV9 and TRBJ1-1, with a weak D call TRBD1 (5 bases). Trimming took 2 bases from V and 4 from J, leaving 12 bases between them. This CDR3 contains 14 residues. Per the germline V gene, CDR1 is SGDLS and CDR2 is YYNGEE. The CDR3 sequence: CASSVSNGGTEAFF. In DNA form, the CDR3 reads TGTGCCAGCAGCGTTTCAAATGGGGGCACTGAAGCTTTCTTT.

The sample holds a few counts of this clonotype. The V gene is TRBV2, the J gene TRBJ1-5; perhaps TRBD1 as D (6 bases). Germline V gives CDR1 SNHLY, CDR2 FYNNEI. The V gene lost 2 bases and the J gene lost 2 bases, with 7 bases spanning the gap. CDR3 length equals 14 residues. The CDR3 loop is CASSENRGNQPQHF. CDR3 nucleotides: TGTGCCAGCAGTGAAAACAGGGGCAATCAGCCCCAGCATTTT.

The chain recombines TRBV27 with TRBJ2-3; 7 positions match TRBD1. Germline V gene sequence: CDR1 MNHEY, CDR2 SMNVEV (reference sequence). The CDR3 totals 11 residues. V lost 6 bases, J lost 8 bases, and 2 bases stayed unmatched. For the CDR3, the DNA is TGTGCCAGCAGAAACAGGGGTACGCAGTATTTT. Protein product: CASRNRGTQYF.